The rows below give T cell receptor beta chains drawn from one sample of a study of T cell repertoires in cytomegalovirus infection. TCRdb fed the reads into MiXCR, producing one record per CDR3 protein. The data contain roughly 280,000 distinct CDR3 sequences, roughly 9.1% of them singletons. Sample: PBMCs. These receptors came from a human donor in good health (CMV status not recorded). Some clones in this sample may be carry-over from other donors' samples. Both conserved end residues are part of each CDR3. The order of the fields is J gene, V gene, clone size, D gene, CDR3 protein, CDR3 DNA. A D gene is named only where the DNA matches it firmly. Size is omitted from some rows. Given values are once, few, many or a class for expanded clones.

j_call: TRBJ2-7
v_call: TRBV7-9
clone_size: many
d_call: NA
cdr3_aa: CASSPGLGPYEQYF
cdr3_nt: TGTGCCAGCAGTCCGGGACTGGGACCCTACGAGCAGTACTTC

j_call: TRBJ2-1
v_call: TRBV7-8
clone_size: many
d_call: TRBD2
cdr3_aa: CASTGTSGRNNEQFF
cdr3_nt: TGTGCCAGCACAGGGACTAGCGGGCGGAACAATGAGCAGTTCTTC

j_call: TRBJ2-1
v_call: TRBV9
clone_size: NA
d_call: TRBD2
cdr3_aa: CASSVGIAGEIYNEQFF
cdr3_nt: TGTGCCAGCAGCGTAGGGATAGCGGGGGAGATCTACAATGAGCAGTTCTTC

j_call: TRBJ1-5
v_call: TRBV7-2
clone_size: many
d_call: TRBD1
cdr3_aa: CASSQHRGWELNQPQHF
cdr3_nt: TGTGCCAGCAGCCAACACAGGGGTTGGGAACTCAATCAGCCCCAGCATTTT

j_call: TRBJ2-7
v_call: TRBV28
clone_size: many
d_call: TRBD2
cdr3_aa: CASSLELGLATYEQYF
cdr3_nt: TGTGCCAGCAGCCTTGAATTGGGACTAGCTACCTACGAGCAGTACTTC

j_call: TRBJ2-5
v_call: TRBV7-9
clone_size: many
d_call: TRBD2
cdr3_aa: CASSSGTSGSETQYF
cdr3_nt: TGTGCCAGCAGCTCCGGGACTAGCGGGAGTGAGACCCAGTACTTC

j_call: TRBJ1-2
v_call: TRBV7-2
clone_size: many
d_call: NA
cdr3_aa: CASSLGEQYGYTF
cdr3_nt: TGTGCCAGCAGCCTAGGCGAGCAATATGGCTACACCTTC

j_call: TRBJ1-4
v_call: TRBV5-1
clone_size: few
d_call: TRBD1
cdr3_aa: CASSPGQGAHGGNNEKLFF
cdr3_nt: TGCGCCAGCAGCCCGGGACAGGGGGCGCATGGTGGTAATAATGAAAAACTGTTTTTT

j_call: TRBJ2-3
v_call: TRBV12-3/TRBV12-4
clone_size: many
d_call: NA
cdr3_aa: CASMAGYTDTQYF
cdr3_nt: TGTGCCAGCATGGCAGGTTACACAGATACGCAGTATTTT

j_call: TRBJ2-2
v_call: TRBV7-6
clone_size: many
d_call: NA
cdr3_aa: CASRMTVTNTGELFF
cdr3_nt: TGTGCCAGCAGGATGACCGTTACGAACACCGGGGAGCTGTTTTTT

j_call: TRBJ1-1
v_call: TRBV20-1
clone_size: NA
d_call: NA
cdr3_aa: CSAREPDGRDTEAFF
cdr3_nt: TGCAGTGCTAGAGAACCCGACGGAAGGGACACTGAAGCTTTCTTT

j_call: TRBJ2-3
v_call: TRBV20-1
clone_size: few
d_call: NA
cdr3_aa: CSAPPSGTGGDTQYF
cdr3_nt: TGCAGTGCTCCCCCTTCCGGGACTGGGGGAGATACGCAGTATTTT

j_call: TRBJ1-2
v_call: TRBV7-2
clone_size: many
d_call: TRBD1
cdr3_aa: CASSLRGGDRRPHGYTF
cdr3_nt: TGTGCCAGCAGCCTCAGGGGGGGGGACAGGAGGCCCCATGGCTACACCTTC

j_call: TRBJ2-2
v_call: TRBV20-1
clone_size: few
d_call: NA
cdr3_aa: CSARVSGQRPGELFF
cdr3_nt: TGCAGTGCTAGAGTTTCAGGCCAGCGCCCCGGGGAGCTGTTTTTT

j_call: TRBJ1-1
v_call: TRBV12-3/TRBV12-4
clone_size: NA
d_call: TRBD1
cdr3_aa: CASTHRGLNTEAFF
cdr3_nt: TGTGCCAGCACCCACAGGGGCTTGAACACTGAAGCTTTCTTT

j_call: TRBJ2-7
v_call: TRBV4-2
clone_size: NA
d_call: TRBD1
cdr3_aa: CASSPPGTGSKQYF
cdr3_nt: TGTGCCAGCAGCCCTCCCGGGACAGGGTCGAAGCAGTACTTC

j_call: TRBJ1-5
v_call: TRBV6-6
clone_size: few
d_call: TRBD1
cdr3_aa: CASSWDRDNQPQHF
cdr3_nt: TGTGCCAGCAGTTGGGACAGAGACAATCAGCCCCAGCATTTT

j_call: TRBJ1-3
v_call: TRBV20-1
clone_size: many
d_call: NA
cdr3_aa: CSARGGVSSGNTIYF
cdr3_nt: TGCAGTGCTAGAGGTGGCGTCAGCTCTGGAAACACCATATATTTT

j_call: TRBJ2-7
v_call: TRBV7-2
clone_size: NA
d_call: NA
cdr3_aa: CASSLGGRGEEQYF
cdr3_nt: TGTGCCAGCAGCTTAGGAGGCAGAGGGGAAGAGCAGTACTTC

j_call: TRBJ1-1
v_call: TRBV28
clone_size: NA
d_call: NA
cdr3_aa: CASSLLVGMNTEAFF
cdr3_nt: TGTGCCAGCAGTTTATTGGTAGGCATGAACACTGAAGCTTTCTTT

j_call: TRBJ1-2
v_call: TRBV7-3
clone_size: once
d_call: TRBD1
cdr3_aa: CASSNGGPGQTYGYTF
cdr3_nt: TGTGCCAGCAGCAACGGGGGACCGGGACAGACATATGGCTACACCTTC

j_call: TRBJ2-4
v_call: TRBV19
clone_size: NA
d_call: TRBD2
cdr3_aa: CASSPTSGGAGDKNIQYF
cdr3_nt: TGTGCCAGTAGTCCTACTAGCGGGGGGGCCGGAGACAAAAACATTCAGTACTTC

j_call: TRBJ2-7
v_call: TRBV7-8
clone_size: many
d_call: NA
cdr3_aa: CASSLGALGKKQYF
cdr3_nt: TGTGCCAGCAGCTTAGGGGCCCTGGGGAAAAAGCAGTACTTC

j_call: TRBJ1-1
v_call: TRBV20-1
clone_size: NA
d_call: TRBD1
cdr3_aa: CSARSGQGYDTEAFF
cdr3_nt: TGCAGTGCTAGGTCCGGACAGGGGTATGACACTGAAGCTTTCTTT

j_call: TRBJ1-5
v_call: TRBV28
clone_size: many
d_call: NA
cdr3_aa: CASTLWGAGNQPQHF
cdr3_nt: TGTGCCAGCACCCTATGGGGGGCGGGCAATCAGCCCCAGCATTTT

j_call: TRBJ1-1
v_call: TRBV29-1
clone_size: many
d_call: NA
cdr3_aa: CSVGASGRNTEAFF
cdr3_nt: TGCAGCGTTGGGGCGTCGGGACGGAACACTGAAGCTTTCTTT

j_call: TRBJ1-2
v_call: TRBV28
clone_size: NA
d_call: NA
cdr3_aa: CASRTPGKGYTF
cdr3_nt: TGTGCCAGCAGAACTCCAGGGAAGGGCTACACCTTC

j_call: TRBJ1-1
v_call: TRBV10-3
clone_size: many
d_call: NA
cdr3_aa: CAISDFAGPEAFF
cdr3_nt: TGTGCCATCAGTGATTTTGCAGGGCCTGAAGCTTTCTTT

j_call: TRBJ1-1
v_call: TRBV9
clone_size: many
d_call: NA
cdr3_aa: CASSVGGYTEAFF
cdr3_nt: TGTGCCAGCAGCGTGGGAGGGTACACTGAAGCTTTCTTT

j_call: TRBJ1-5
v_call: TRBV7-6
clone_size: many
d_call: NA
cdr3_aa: CASSLASGGGQPQHF
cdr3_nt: TGTGCCAGCAGCTTAGCCTCGGGGGGCGGACAGCCCCAGCATTTT

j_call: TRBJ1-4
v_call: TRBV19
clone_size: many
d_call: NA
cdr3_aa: CASSIGPTGNEKLFF
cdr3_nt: TGTGCCAGTAGTATCGGCCCCACAGGGAATGAAAAACTGTTTTTT

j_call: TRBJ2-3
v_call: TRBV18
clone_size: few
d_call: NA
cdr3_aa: CASSPPRSRKDTQYF
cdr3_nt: TGTGCCAGCTCACCACCTCGGTCCAGGAAAGATACGCAGTATTTT

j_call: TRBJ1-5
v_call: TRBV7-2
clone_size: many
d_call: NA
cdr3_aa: CASSLRWGKDQPQHF
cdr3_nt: TGTGCCAGCAGCTTGCGGTGGGGGAAGGATCAGCCCCAGCATTTT

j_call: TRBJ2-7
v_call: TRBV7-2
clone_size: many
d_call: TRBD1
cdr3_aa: CASSKTMGQTYEQYF
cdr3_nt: TGTGCCAGCAGCAAAACCATGGGACAGACCTACGAGCAGTACTTC

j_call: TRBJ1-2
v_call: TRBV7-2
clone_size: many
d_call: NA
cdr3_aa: CASILRVGGYTF
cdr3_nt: TGTGCCAGCATCCTCAGGGTCGGAGGCTACACCTTC

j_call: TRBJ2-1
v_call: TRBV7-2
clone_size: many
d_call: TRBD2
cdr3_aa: CASSFRTSGNNEQFF
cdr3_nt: TGTGCCAGCAGCTTTCGGACTAGCGGGAACAATGAGCAGTTCTTC

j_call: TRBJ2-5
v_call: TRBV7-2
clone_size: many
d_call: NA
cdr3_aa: CASSRLETQETQYF
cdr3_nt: TGTGCCAGCAGCCGCCTCGAGACCCAAGAGACCCAGTACTTC

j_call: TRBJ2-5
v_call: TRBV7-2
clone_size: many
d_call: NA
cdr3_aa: CASSLKAGGKTQYF
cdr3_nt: TGTGCCAGCAGCTTAAAGGCAGGCGGAAAGACCCAGTACTTC

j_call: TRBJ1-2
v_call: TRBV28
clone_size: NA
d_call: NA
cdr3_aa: CASRVGGPTYGYTF
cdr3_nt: TGTGCCAGCAGGGTAGGAGGTCCAACCTATGGCTACACCTTC

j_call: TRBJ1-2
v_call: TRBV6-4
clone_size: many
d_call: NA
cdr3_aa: CASSDSSATWNGYTF
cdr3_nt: TGTGCCAGCAGTGACTCGAGTGCTACATGGAATGGCTACACCTTC

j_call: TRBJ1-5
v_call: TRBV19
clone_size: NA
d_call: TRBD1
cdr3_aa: CASNPGTVFNQPQHF
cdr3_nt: TGTGCCAGTAATCCCGGGACAGTCTTCAATCAGCCCCAGCATTTT

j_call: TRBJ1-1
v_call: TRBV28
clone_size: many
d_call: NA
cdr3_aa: CASTLEYITEAFF
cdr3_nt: TGTGCCAGCACCCTGGAATACATCACTGAAGCTTTCTTT

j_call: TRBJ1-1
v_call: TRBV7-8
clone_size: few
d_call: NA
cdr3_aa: CASSRVLGEAFF
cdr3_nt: TGTGCCAGCAGCCGCGTGTTGGGTGAAGCTTTCTTT

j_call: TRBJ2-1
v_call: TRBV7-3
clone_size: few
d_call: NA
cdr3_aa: CASSPRGESYNEQFF
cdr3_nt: TGTGCCAGCAGCCCCCGGGGAGAGTCCTACAATGAGCAGTTCTTC

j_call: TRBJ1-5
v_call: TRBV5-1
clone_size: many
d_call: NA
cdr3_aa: CASSLEQGAQPQHF
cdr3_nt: TGCGCCAGCAGCTTGGAGCAGGGAGCTCAGCCCCAGCATTTT

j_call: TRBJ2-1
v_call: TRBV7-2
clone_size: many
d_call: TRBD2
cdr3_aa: CASSPTSGGWGEQFF
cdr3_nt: TGTGCCAGCAGCCCTACTAGCGGGGGATGGGGTGAGCAGTTCTTC

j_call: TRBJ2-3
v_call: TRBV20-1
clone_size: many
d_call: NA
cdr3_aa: CSASGAGASSTDTQYF
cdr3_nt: TGCAGTGCCTCGGGGGCAGGCGCTTCTAGCACAGATACGCAGTATTTT

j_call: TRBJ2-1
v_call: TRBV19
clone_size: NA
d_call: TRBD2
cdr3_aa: CASSTPHTSGGPSSRNEQFF
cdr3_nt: TGTGCCAGTAGTACACCTCACACTAGCGGGGGGCCGAGTAGCCGCAATGAGCAGTTCTTC

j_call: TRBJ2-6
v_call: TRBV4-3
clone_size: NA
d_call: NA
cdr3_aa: CASSQGAGGSGANVLTF
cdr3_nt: TGCGCCAGCAGCCAAGGAGCCGGAGGGTCTGGGGCCAACGTCCTGACTTTC

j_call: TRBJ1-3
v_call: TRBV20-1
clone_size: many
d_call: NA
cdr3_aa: CSAFDSAGNTIYF
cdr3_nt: TGCAGTGCTTTCGACAGTGCTGGGAACACCATATATTTT

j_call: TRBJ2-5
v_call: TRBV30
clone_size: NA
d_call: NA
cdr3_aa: CAWSVRRQETQYF
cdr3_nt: TGTGCCTGGAGTGTTCGCAGACAAGAGACCCAGTACTTC

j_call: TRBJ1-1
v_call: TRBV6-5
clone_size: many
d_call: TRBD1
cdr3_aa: CASSYSSEVVLNTGDTEAFF
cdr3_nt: TGTGCCAGCAGTTACTCCTCCGAAGTAGTTCTGAATACAGGGGACACTGAAGCTTTCTTT

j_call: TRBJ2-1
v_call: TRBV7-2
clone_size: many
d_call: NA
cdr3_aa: CASSSSVAGNEQFF
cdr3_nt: TGTGCCAGCAGCTCTAGCGTTGCGGGAAATGAGCAGTTCTTC

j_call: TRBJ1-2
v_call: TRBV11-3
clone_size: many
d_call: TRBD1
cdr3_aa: CASSLDSEGRGPGGYTF
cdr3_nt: TGTGCCAGCAGCTTAGATTCGGAAGGCAGGGGGCCAGGTGGCTACACCTTC

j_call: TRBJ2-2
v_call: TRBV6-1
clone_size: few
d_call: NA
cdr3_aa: CASSYALQGTGELFF
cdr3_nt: TGTGCCAGCAGTTACGCCTTACAGGGTACCGGGGAGCTGTTTTTT

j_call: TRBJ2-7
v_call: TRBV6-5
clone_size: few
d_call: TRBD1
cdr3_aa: CASSYMGQGGYEQYF
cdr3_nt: TGTGCCAGCAGTTACATGGGACAGGGGGGGTACGAGCAGTACTTC

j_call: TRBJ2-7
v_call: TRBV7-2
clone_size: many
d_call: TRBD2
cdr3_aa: CASSAQGLAAYEQYF
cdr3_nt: TGTGCCAGCAGCGCACAGGGACTAGCGGCGTACGAGCAGTACTTC

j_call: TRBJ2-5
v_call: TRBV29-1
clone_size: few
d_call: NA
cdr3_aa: CSKGETQYF
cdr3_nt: TGCAGTAAGGGGGAGACCCAGTACTTC

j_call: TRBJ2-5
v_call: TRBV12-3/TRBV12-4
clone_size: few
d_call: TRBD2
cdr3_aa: CASSTSSGGSQETQYF
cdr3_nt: TGTGCCAGCAGTACCTCTAGCGGGGGGTCCCAAGAGACCCAGTACTTC

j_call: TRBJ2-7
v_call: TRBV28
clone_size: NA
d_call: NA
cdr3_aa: CASSLLGLYEQYF
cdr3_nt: TGTGCCAGCAGTTTACTGGGACTCTACGAGCAGTACTTC